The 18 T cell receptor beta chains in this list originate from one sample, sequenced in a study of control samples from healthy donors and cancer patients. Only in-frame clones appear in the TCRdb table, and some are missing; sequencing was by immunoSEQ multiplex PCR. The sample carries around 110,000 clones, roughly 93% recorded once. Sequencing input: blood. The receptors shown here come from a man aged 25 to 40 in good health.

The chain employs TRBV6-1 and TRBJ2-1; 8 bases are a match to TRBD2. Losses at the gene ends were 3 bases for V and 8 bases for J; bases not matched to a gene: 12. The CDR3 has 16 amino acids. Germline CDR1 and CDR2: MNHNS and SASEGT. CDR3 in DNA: TGTGCCAGCAGTGATAGACGACAACCGGGAGGGGATGAGCAGTTCTTC. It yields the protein CASSDRRQPGGDEQFF.

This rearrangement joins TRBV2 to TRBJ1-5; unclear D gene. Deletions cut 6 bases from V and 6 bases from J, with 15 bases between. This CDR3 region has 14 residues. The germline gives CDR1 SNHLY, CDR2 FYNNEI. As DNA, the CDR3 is TGTGCCAGCAGCCTCGGACGGAGTGGTCAGCCCCAGCATTTT. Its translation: CASSLGRSGQPQHF.

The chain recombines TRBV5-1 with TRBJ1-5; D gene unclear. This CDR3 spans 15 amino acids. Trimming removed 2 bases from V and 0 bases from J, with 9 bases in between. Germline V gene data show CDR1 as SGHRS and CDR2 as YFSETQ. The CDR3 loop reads CASSFGGDSNQPQHF. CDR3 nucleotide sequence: TGCGCCAGCAGCTTCGGCGGGGATAGCAATCAGCCCCAGCATTTT.

The CDR3 loop reads CASSLERTNYGYTF. In nucleotides, the CDR3 is TGTGCCAGCAGCCTCGAGAGGACTAACTATGGCTACACCTTC. The rearrangement links TRBV7-3 to TRBJ1-2; D is unresolved. The germline V and J ends were trimmed by 5 bases and 0 bases, with 10 bases remaining between them. CDR3 length equals 14 residues. Per germline, CDR1 SGHTA and CDR2 FQGTGA.

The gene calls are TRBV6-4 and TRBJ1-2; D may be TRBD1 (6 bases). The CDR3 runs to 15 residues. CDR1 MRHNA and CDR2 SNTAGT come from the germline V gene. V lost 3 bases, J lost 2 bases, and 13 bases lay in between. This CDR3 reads CASSEYQGPNYGYTF. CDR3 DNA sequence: TGTGCCAGCAGTGAGTACCAGGGGCCGAACTATGGCTACACCTTC.

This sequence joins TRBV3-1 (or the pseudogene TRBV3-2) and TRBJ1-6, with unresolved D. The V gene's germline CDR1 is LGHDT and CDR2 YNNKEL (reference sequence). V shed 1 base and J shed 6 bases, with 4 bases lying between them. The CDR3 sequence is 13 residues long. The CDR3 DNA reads TGTGCCAGCAGCCAAGGGGTTAATTCACCCCTCCACTTT. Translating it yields CASSQGVNSPLHF.

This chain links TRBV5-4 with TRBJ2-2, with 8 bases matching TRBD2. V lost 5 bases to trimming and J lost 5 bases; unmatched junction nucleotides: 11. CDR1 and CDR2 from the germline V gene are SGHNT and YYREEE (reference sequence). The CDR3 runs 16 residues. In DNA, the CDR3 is TGTGCCAGCAGTTCCCCCGGGAGGGAGGGGACCGGGGAGCTGTTTTTT. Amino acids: CASSSPGREGTGELFF.

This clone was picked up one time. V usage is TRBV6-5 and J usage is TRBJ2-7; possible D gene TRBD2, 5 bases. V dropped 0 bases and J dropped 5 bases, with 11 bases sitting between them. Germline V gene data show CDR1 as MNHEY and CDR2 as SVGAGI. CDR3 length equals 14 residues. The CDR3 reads CASSYSRTGNEQYF. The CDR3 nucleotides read TGTGCCAGCAGTTACTCCAGGACGGGGAACGAGCAGTACTTC.

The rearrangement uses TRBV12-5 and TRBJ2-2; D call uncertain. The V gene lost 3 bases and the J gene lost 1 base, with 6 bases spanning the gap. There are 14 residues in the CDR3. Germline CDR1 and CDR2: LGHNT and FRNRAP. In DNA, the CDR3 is TGTGCTAGTGGTTTCCAAGGGAACACCGGGGAGCTGTTTTTT. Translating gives CASGFQGNTGELFF.

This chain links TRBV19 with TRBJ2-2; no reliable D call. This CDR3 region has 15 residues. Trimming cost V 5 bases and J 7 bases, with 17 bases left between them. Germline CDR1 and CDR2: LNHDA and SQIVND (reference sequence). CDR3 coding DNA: TGTGCCAGTAGTTCATTTAGAATGGAAGGCGGGGAGCTGTTTTTT. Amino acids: CASSSFRMEGGELFF.

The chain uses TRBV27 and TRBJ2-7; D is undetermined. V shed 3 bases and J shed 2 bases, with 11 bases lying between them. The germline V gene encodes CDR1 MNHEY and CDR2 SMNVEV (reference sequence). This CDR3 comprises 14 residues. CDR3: CASSFSVGAYEQYV. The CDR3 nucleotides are TGTGCCAGCAGTTTCTCCGTCGGCGCCTACGAGCAGTACGTC.

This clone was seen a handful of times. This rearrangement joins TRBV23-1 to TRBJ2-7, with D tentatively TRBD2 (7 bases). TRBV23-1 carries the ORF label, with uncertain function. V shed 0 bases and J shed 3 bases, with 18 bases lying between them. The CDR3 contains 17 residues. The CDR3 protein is CASSQSRGAGILYEQYF. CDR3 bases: TGCGCCAGCAGTCAATCTCGGGGGGCCGGTATTCTCTACGAGCAGTACTTC.

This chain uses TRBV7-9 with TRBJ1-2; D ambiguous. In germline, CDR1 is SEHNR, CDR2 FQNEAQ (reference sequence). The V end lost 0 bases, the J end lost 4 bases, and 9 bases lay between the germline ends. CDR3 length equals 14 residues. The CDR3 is CASSLAAVSYGYTF. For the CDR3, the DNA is TGTGCCAGCAGCTTAGCGGCCGTAAGCTATGGCTACACCTTC.

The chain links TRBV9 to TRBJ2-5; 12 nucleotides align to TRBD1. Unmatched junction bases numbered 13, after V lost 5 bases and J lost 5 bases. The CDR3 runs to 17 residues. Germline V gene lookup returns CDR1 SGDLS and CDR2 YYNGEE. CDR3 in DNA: TGTGCCAGCAGTGACGACTGGGGGACAGGGGGCTGGGAGACCCAGTACTTC. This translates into CASSDDWGTGGWETQYF.

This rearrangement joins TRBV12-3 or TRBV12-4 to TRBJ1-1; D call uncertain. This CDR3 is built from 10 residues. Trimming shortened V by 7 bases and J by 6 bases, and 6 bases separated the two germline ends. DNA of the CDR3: TGTGCCAGCACGACCCCTGAAGCTTTCTTT. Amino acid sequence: CASTTPEAFF.

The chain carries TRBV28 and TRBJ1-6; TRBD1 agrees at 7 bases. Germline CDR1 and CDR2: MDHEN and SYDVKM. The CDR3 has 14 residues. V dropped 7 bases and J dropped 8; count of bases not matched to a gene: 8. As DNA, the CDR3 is TGTGCCAGCACCCCGCCGACAGGGTATTCACCCCTCCACTTT. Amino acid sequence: CASTPPTGYSPLHF.

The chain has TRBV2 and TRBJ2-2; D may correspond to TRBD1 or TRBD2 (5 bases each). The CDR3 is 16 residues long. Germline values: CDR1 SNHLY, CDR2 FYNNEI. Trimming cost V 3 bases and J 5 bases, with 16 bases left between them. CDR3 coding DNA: TGTGCCAGCAGTGATAAGGCGGGCGCAGGGACCGGGGAGCTGTTTTTT. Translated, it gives CASSDKAGAGTGELFF.

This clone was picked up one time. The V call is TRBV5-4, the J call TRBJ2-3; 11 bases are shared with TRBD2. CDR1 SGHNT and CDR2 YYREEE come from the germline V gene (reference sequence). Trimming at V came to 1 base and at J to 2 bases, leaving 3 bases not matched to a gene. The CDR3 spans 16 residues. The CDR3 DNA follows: TGTGCCAGCAGCTTGAGACTAGCGGGGTTCACAGATACGCAGTATTTT. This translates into CASSLRLAGFTDTQYF. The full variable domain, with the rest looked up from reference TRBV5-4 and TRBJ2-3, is ETGVTQSPTHLIKTRGQQVTLRCSSQSGHNTVSWYQQALGQGPQFIFQYYREEENGRGNFPPRFSGLQFPNYSSELNVNALELDDSALYLCASSLRLAGFTDTQYFGPGTRLTVL.